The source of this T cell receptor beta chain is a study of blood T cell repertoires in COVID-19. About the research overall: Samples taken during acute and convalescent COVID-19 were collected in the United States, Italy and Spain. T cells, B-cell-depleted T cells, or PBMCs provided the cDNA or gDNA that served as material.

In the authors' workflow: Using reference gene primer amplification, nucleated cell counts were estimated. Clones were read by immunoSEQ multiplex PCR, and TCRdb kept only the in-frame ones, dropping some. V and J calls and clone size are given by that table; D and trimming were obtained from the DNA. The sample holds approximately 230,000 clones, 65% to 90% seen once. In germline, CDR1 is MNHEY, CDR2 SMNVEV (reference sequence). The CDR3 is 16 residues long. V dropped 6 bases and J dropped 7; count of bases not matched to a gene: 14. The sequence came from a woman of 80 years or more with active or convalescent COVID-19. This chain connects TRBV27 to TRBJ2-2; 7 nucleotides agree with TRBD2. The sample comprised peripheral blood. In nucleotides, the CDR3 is TGTGCCAGCAGCCCACCAAACCCTCTAGCGGACGGGGAGCTGTTTTTT. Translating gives CASSPPNPLADGELFF.